The clone carrying this TCR beta chain has at least ten counts. Its specificity is unknown. When naive CD8 T cells were sorted, they were gated as CD8+CD4-CCR7+CD45RA+. The germline gives CDR1 MNHEY, CDR2 SMNVEV (reference sequence). The CDR3 is 14 amino acids. The V end lost 0 bases, the J end lost 6 bases, and 11 bases lay between the germline ends. The sample belongs to a study of molecular identifiers for immune sequencing clone quantification. Bulk TCR libraries used previously described methods and listed TCR primers. TCRdb reprocessed the PCR reads via MiXCR and lists one record per CDR3 protein. The repertoire has some 88,000 distinct CDR3 sequences, around 23% of them found once; the top ten carry around 1.1%. General study findings and limits: Jurkat TCR RNA spiked in from one cell reportedly remained identifiable amid about a million naive cells.

Material for sequencing was naive CD8+ T cells from blood, with Jurkat cell RNA spiked in. This sample's subset: FACS-sorted CD8+CD4-CCR7+CD45RA+ naive T cells. The genes are TRBV27 and TRBJ1-1; a possible D gene is TRBD1 (5 bases). The clonotype comes from a human donor in good health. Some libraries in this study had Jurkat cell RNA spiked in. CDR3 sequence reads: CASSLSGGNPEAFF. The DNA of the CDR3 is TGTGCCAGCAGTTTATCTGGGGGTAACCCTGAAGCTTTCTTT.